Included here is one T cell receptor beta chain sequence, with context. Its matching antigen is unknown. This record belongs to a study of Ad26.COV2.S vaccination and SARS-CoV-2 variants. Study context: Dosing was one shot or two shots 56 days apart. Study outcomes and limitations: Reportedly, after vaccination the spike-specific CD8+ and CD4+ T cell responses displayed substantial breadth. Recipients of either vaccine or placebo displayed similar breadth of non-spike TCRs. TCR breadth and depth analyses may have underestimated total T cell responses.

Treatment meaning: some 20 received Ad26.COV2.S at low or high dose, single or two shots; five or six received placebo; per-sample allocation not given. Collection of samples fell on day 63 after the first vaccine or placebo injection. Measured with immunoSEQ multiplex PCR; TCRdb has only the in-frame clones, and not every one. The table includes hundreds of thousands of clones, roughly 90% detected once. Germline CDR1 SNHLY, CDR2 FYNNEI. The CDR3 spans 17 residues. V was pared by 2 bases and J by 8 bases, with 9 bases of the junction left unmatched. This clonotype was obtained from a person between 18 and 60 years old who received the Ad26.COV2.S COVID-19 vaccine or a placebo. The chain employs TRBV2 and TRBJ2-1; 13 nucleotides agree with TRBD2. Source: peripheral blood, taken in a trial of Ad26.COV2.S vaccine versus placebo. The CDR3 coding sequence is TGTGCCAGCAGTGAATCCCGACTAGCGGGAGGACCGGATGAGCAGTTCTTC. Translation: CASSESRLAGGPDEQFF. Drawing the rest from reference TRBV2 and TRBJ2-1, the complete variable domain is EPEVTQTPSHQVTQMGQEVILRCVPISNHLYFYWYRQILGQKVEFLVSFYNNEISEKSEIFDDQFSVERPDGSNFTLKIRSTKLEDSAMYFCASSESRLAGGPDEQFFGPGTRLTVL.